Listed below are T cell receptor beta chains from one sample, sequenced in a study of shared clonotypes between healthy human individuals. The protocol was immunoSEQ multiplex PCR, while the TCRdb copy is restricted to in-frame clones and leaves out a portion. The data contain around 430,000 clones, about four fifths of them singletons. The sample was PBMCs. The origin of the receptors is a woman in her forties in good health. Some clones in this sample may be carry-over from other donors' samples. Both conserved end residues are part of each CDR3. Fields, in order: J gene, clone size, D gene, V gene, CDR3 DNA, CDR3 protein. D genes are given only for firm matches. Some rows mark clone size as missing; the rest say once, few, many or name a class of expanded clone.

j_call: TRBJ2-5
clone_size: -
d_call: -
v_call: TRBV2
cdr3_nt: TGTGCCAGCTCGGGGGAAGCCGAAGAGACCCAGTACTTC
cdr3_aa: CASSGEAEETQYF

j_call: TRBJ2-7
clone_size: -
d_call: TRBD2
v_call: TRBV27
cdr3_nt: TGTGCCAGCAGAACGCCGGGACTAGCGGGAATCGAGCAGTACTTC
cdr3_aa: CASRTPGLAGIEQYF

j_call: TRBJ2-1
clone_size: -
d_call: TRBD2
v_call: TRBV7-2
cdr3_nt: TGTGCCAGCAGCTCCCTAGCGGTAAACAATGAGCAGTTCTTC
cdr3_aa: CASSSLAVNNEQFF

j_call: TRBJ1-1
clone_size: -
d_call: -
v_call: TRBV9
cdr3_nt: TGTGCCAGCAGCTCCCAGAGGGGATCGCGCACTGAAGCTTTCTTT
cdr3_aa: CASSSQRGSRTEAFF

j_call: TRBJ1-4
clone_size: -
d_call: -
v_call: TRBV2
cdr3_nt: TGTGCCAGCAGGGGCGATAATGAAAAACTGTTTTTT
cdr3_aa: CASRGDNEKLFF

j_call: TRBJ2-7
clone_size: -
d_call: -
v_call: TRBV5-5
cdr3_nt: TGTGCCAGCAGCTTAGGTGCCTACGAGCAGTACTTC
cdr3_aa: CASSLGAYEQYF

j_call: TRBJ1-2
clone_size: -
d_call: -
v_call: TRBV10-1
cdr3_nt: TGCGGCGCGGGGACGGCAGTCTTGTCGGGCTATGGCTACACCTTC
cdr3_aa: CGAGTAVLSGYGYTF

j_call: TRBJ2-4
clone_size: -
d_call: TRBD2
v_call: TRBV19
cdr3_nt: TGTGCCAGTAGTATCGACGGACTAGCGGTAGCCAAAAACATTCAGTACTTC
cdr3_aa: CASSIDGLAVAKNIQYF

j_call: TRBJ2-2
clone_size: -
d_call: -
v_call: TRBV10-1
cdr3_nt: TGCGCCAGCAGTGAGATAGGGCCGGACACCGGGGAGCTGTTTTTT
cdr3_aa: CASSEIGPDTGELFF

j_call: TRBJ2-7
clone_size: few
d_call: -
v_call: TRBV30
cdr3_nt: TGTGCCTGTCTGGGTGTAAACGCCTACGAGCAGTACTTC
cdr3_aa: CACLGVNAYEQYF

j_call: TRBJ2-5
clone_size: -
d_call: TRBD1
v_call: TRBV18
cdr3_nt: TGTGCCAGCTCACCATTATCAGGGGGCGGCGAGACCCAGTACTTC
cdr3_aa: CASSPLSGGGETQYF

j_call: TRBJ2-5
clone_size: -
d_call: -
v_call: TRBV7-9
cdr3_nt: TGTGCCAGCAGCTTATCAGGGATCGAGACCCAGTACTTC
cdr3_aa: CASSLSGIETQYF

j_call: TRBJ1-3
clone_size: -
d_call: -
v_call: TRBV2
cdr3_nt: TGTGCCAGCATGGGAGACTCTGGAAACACCATATATTTT
cdr3_aa: CASMGDSGNTIYF

j_call: TRBJ2-2
clone_size: -
d_call: -
v_call: TRBV21-1
cdr3_nt: TGTGCCAGCAGCAAAGGCCCTTGGGGCAGGGACACCGGGGAGCTGTTTTTT
cdr3_aa: CASSKGPWGRDTGELFF

j_call: TRBJ2-2
clone_size: -
d_call: -
v_call: TRBV29-1
cdr3_nt: TGCAGCGTGGGGGTTGGGGGGCGCGGCACCGGGGAGCTGTTTTTT
cdr3_aa: CSVGVGGRGTGELFF

j_call: TRBJ2-5
clone_size: -
d_call: TRBD2
v_call: TRBV30
cdr3_nt: TGTGCCTGGTACCGCGGACTAGCGGGAGAAGAGACCCAGTACTTC
cdr3_aa: CAWYRGLAGEETQYF

j_call: TRBJ2-6
clone_size: -
d_call: TRBD1
v_call: TRBV4-3
cdr3_nt: TGCGCCAGCAGCCAAGATAGTGGACAGGGGTTCGGACTCTATGGGGCCAACGTCCTGACTTTC
cdr3_aa: CASSQDSGQGFGLYGANVLTF

j_call: TRBJ2-1
clone_size: few
d_call: TRBD2
v_call: TRBV9
cdr3_nt: TGTGCCAGCAGCGCCCGACTAGCGGAGTACAATGAGCAGTTCTTC
cdr3_aa: CASSARLAEYNEQFF

j_call: TRBJ2-2
clone_size: -
d_call: -
v_call: TRBV7-9
cdr3_nt: TGTGCCAGCAGCCCATCCAACCGGGTCACCGGGGAGCTGTTTTTT
cdr3_aa: CASSPSNRVTGELFF

j_call: TRBJ1-5
clone_size: once
d_call: TRBD1
v_call: TRBV4-2
cdr3_nt: TGTGCCAGCAGCCAAGATGGGACAGGGAATCAGTCCCAGCATTTT
cdr3_aa: CASSQDGTGNQSQHF

j_call: TRBJ2-1
clone_size: -
d_call: -
v_call: TRBV14
cdr3_nt: TGTGCCAGCAGCGGCGACCGGTCGGGCCGCTCCTACAATGAGCAGTTCTTC
cdr3_aa: CASSGDRSGRSYNEQFF

j_call: TRBJ2-5
clone_size: few
d_call: TRBD2
v_call: TRBV2
cdr3_nt: TGTGCCAGCAGTGATCCGGACGGACTAGTTGGAGAGACCCAGTACTTC
cdr3_aa: CASSDPDGLVGETQYF

j_call: TRBJ1-2
clone_size: -
d_call: -
v_call: TRBV6-5
cdr3_nt: TGTGCCAGCAGTTACTCAAGGCGAGGTGACTATGGCTACACCTTC
cdr3_aa: CASSYSRRGDYGYTF

j_call: TRBJ1-4
clone_size: -
d_call: -
v_call: TRBV6-1
cdr3_nt: TGTGCCAGCAGGGGCACAGGGACTGAAAAACTGTTTTTT
cdr3_aa: CASRGTGTEKLFF

j_call: TRBJ2-7
clone_size: -
d_call: -
v_call: TRBV11-2
cdr3_nt: TGTGCCAGCAGCCCCCTTGGGCTAGGTTCGTCCGAGCAGTACTTC
cdr3_aa: CASSPLGLGSSEQYF

j_call: TRBJ1-4
clone_size: -
d_call: -
v_call: TRBV6-5
cdr3_nt: TGTGCCAGCAGTCAACCAGGGTCATCTAATGAAAAACTGTTTTTT
cdr3_aa: CASSQPGSSNEKLFF

j_call: TRBJ2-3
clone_size: -
d_call: TRBD2
v_call: TRBV29-1
cdr3_nt: TGCAGCGGTACCGGGACTAGCGGGGTGTCAGATACGCAGTATTTT
cdr3_aa: CSGTGTSGVSDTQYF

j_call: TRBJ2-5
clone_size: -
d_call: -
v_call: TRBV9
cdr3_nt: TGTGCCAGCAGCCGGACGGGGGAGACCCAGTACTTC
cdr3_aa: CASSRTGETQYF

j_call: TRBJ2-1
clone_size: -
d_call: -
v_call: TRBV7-2
cdr3_nt: TGTGCCAGCAGCCTCCATTTCGGGAGCGACAATGAGCAGTTCTTC
cdr3_aa: CASSLHFGSDNEQFF

j_call: TRBJ1-2
clone_size: -
d_call: -
v_call: TRBV25-1
cdr3_nt: TGTGCCAGCAGTGGGGGGGCCAACTATGGCTACACCTTC
cdr3_aa: CASSGGANYGYTF

j_call: TRBJ2-3
clone_size: -
d_call: TRBD2
v_call: TRBV27
cdr3_nt: TGTGCTACCCGAGCGGGATACGAAGATACGCAGTATTTT
cdr3_aa: CATRAGYEDTQYF

j_call: TRBJ1-5
clone_size: -
d_call: -
v_call: TRBV28
cdr3_nt: TGTGCCAGCACTCTCGGGGGGCCTAGCAATCAGCCCCAGCATTTT
cdr3_aa: CASTLGGPSNQPQHF

j_call: TRBJ2-5
clone_size: few
d_call: -
v_call: TRBV11-3
cdr3_nt: TGTGCCAGCAGCTTAGGGGGGTCCCAAGAGACCCAGTACTTC
cdr3_aa: CASSLGGSQETQYF

j_call: TRBJ2-3
clone_size: -
d_call: TRBD2
v_call: TRBV11-2
cdr3_nt: TGTGCCAGCAGCTTGCTAGCGGGAGGGGAGGATACGCAGTATTTT
cdr3_aa: CASSLLAGGEDTQYF

j_call: TRBJ2-7
clone_size: -
d_call: -
v_call: TRBV5-4
cdr3_nt: TGTGCCAGCAGAGATCCGGCGAACTACGAGCAGTACTTC
cdr3_aa: CASRDPANYEQYF

j_call: TRBJ1-1
clone_size: -
d_call: -
v_call: TRBV19
cdr3_nt: TGTGCCAGTAGGACTACAGGGAACACTGAAGCTTTCTTT
cdr3_aa: CASRTTGNTEAFF